This T cell receptor (beta chain) originates from a study of control samples from healthy donors and cancer patients (dated by TCRdb to 2020 to 2021). To note about this clone: Its antigen is currently not known. Base quality data are lacking; no much larger clone is found one base away.

From a lookup of the germline V gene, CDR1 and CDR2 are SGHRS and YFSETQ. From V the trimming removes 3 bases and from J it removes 5 bases, while the gene matches leave 2 bases of the junction unaccounted for. The CDR3 runs 15 residues from the cysteine to the phenylalanine. The DNA shown is the 45-base CDR3, in frame from base 1. Receptors were amplified or captured by the immunoSEQ multiplex PCR assay. Here the immuneACCESS table is served through TCRdb, limited to in-frame sequences with V and J called. Missing clones are a known gap in these copies; in checked studies unresolved V genes cover under half, and the rest lacks a known reason. The sample has about 120,000 clones on record, approximately 90% of them singletons. Together, the top ten hold approximately 2.2% of the sample.

The receptor chain draws on TRBV5-1 and TRBJ2-3; TRBD2 aligns with 14 central bases. The sequenced material came from blood. The clonotype originates from a woman in her 70s in good health. CDR3 region: CASSWGLAGEDTQYF. The DNA is as follows: TGCGCCAGCAGCTGGGGACTAGCGGGGGAAGATACGCAGTATTTT.